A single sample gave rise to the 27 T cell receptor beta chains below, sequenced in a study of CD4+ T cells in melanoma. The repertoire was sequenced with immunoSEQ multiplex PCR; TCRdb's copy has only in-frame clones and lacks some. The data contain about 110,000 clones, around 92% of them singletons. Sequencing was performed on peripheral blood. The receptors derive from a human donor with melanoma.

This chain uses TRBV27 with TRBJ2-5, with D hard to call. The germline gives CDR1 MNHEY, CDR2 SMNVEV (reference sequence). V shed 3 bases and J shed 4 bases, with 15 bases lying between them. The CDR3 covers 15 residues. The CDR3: CASSLALQGPETQYF. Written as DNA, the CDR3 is TGTGCCAGCAGTTTGGCACTGCAAGGCCCAGAGACCCAGTACTTC.

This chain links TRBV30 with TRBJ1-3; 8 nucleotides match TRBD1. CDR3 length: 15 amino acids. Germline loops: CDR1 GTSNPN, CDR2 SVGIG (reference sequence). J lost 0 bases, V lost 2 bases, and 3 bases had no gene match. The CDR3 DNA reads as TGTGCCTGGAGTACAGGGGGAAGCTCTGGAAACACCATATATTTT. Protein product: CAWSTGGSSGNTIYF.

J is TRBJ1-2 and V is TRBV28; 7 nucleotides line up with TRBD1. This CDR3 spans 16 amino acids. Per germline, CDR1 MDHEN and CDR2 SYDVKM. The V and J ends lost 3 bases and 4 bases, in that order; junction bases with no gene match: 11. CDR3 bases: TGTGCCAGCAGTTTCCCCGGACAGGAAGGCTTCTATGGCTACACCTTC. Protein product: CASSFPGQEGFYGYTF.

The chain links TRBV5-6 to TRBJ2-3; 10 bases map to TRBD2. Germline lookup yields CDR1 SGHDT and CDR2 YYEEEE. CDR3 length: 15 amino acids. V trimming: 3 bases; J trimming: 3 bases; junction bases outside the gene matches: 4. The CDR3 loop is CASSSAGGWTDTQYF. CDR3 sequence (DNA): TGTGCCAGCAGCTCAGCGGGGGGGTGGACAGATACGCAGTATTTT. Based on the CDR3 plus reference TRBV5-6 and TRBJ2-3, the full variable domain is DAGVTQSPTHLIKTRGQQVTLRCSPKSGHDTVSWYQQALGQGPQFIFQYYEEEERQRGNFPDRFSGHQFPNYSSELNVNALLLGDSALYLCASSSAGGWTDTQYFGPGTRLTVL.

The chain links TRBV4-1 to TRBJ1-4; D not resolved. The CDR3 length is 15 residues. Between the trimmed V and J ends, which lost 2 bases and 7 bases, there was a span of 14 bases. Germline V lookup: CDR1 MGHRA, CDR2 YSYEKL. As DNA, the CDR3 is TGCGCCAGCAGCCAATCGGGAGGTTTAGTTGAAAAACTGTTTTTT. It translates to CASSQSGGLVEKLFF.

The DNA of the CDR3 is TGTGCCAGCAGCTTGGCCCAACAGAACACTGAAGCTTTCTTT. As protein: CASSLAQQNTEAFF. This chain links TRBV5-4 with TRBJ1-1; D gene ambiguous. The germline CDR1 and CDR2 sequences are SGHNT and YYREEE (reference sequence). The CDR3 is 14 amino acids. Trimming took 0 bases from V and 1 from J, leaving 7 bases between them.

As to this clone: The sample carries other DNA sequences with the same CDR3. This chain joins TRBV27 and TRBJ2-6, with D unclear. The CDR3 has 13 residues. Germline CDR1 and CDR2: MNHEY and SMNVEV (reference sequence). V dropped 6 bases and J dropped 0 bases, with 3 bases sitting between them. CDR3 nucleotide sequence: TGTGCCAGCAGATCCTCTGGGGCCAACGTCCTGACTTTC. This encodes CASRSSGANVLTF.

CDR3 DNA: TGTGCCAGCAGCCGGCGGTGGGGAGTCTACGAGCAGTACTTC. Amino acids: CASSRRWGVYEQYF. V and J are TRBV7-2 and TRBJ2-7; perhaps TRBD2 as D (5 bases). CDR1 SGHTA and CDR2 FQGNSA come from the germline V gene. The CDR3 runs 14 residues. V lost 5 bases and J 3 bases, leaving 14 bases between the germline ends.

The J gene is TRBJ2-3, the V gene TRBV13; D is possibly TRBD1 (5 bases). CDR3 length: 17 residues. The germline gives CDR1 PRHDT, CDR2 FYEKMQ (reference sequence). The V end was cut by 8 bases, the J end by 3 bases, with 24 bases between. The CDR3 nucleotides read TGTGCCAGCGAGTTATCGCAGGGTGGAGTTAGGACAGATACGCAGTATTTT. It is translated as CASELSQGGVRTDTQYF.

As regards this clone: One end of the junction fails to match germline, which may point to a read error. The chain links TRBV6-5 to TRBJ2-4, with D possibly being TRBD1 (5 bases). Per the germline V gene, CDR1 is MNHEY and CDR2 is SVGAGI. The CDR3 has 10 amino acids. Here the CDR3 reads CASRGSRKGF. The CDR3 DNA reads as TGTGCCAGCAGAGGTTCCCGTAAGGGGTTC.

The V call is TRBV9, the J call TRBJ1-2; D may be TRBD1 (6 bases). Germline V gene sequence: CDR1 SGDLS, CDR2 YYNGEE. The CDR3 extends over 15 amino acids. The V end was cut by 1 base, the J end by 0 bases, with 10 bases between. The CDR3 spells CASSVRGGPNYGYTF. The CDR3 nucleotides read TGTGCCAGCAGCGTAAGGGGGGGTCCTAACTATGGCTACACCTTC.

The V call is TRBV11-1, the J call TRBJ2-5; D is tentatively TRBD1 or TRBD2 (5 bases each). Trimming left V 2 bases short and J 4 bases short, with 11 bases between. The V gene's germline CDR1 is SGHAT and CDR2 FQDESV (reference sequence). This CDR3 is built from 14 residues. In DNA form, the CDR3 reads TGTGCCAGCAGCTTACCGGGGCCATCAGAGACCCAGTACTTC. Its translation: CASSLPGPSETQYF. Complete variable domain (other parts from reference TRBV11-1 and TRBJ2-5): EAEVAQSPRYKITEKSQAVAFWCDPISGHATLYWYRQILGQGPELLVQFQDESVVDDSQLPKDRFSAERLKGVDSTLKIQPAELGDSAMYLCASSLPGPSETQYFGPGTRLLVL.

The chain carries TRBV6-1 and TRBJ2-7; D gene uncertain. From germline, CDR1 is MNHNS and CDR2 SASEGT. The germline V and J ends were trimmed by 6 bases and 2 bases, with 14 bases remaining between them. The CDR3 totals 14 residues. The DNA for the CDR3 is TGTGCCAGCAGGTTCGGCGGCTTCACCTACGAGCAGTACTTC. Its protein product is CASRFGGFTYEQYF.

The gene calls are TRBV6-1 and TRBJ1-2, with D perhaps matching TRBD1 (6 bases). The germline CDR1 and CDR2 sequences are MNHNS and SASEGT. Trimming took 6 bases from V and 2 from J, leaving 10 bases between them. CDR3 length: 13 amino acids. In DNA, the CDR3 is TGTGCCAGCAGGATAGGGGGGAACTATGGCTACACCTTC. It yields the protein CASRIGGNYGYTF.

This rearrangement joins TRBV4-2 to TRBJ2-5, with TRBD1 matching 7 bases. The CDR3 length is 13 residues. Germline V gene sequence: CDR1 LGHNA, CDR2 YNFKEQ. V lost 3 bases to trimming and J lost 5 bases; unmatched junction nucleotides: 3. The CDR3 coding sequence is TGTGCCAGCAGCCAGACAGGGCCGGAGACCCAGTACTTC. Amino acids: CASSQTGPETQYF.

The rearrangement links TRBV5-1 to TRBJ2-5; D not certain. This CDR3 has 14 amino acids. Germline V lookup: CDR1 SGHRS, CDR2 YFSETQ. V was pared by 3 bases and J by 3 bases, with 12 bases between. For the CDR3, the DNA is TGCGCCAGCAGCTCCCGGGCGAACGAAGAGACCCAGTACTTC. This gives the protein CASSSRANEETQYF.

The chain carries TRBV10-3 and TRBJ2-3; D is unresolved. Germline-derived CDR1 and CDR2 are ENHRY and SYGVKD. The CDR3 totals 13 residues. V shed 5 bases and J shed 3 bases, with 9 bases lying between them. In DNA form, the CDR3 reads TGTGCCATCAGTCCCCCGACGACAGATACGCAGTATTTT. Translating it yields CAISPPTTDTQYF.

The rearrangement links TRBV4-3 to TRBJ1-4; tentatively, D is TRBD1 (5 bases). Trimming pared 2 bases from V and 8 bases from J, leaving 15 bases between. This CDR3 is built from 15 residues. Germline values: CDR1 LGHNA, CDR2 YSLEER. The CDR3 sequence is CASSQIDQGGEKLFF. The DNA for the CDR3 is TGCGCCAGCAGCCAAATCGATCAGGGAGGCGAAAAACTGTTTTTT.

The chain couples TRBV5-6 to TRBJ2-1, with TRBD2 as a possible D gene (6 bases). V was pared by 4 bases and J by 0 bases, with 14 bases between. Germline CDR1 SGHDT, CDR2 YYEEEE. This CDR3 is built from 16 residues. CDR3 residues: CASSLIAVSSYNEQFF. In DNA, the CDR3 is TGTGCCAGCAGCCTGATAGCGGTGAGCTCCTACAATGAGCAGTTCTTC.

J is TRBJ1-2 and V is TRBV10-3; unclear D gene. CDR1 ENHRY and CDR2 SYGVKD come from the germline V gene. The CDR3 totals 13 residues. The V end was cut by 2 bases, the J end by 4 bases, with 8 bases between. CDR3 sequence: CAISERAVYGYTF. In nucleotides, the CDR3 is TGTGCCATCAGTGAGCGGGCAGTCTATGGCTACACCTTC.

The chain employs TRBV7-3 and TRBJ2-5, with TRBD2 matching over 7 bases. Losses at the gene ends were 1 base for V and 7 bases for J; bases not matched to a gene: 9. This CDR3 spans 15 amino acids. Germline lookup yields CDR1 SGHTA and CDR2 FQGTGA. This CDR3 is CASSLNPPPGGTQYF. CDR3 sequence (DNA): TGTGCCAGCAGCTTAAATCCTCCTCCGGGGGGGACCCAGTACTTC.

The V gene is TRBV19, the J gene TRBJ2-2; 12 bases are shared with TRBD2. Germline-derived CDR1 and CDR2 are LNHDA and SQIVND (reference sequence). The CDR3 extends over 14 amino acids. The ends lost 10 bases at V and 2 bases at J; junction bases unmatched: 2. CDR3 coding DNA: TGTGCCATCGGACTAGCGGGAAACACCGGGGAGCTGTTTTTT. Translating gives CAIGLAGNTGELFF.

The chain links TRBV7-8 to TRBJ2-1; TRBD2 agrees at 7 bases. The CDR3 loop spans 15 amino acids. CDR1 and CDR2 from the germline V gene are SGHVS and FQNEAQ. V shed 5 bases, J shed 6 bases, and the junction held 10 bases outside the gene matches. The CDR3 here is CASSIRLAHSNEQFF. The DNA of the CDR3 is TGTGCCAGCAGCATCCGACTAGCTCACAGCAATGAGCAGTTCTTC.

The CDR3 coding sequence is TGTGCCAGTAGTATCACAGGGGGAGTAGCTGGGGCCAACGTCCTGACTTTC. Its translation: CASSITGGVAGANVLTF. The V gene is TRBV19, the J gene TRBJ2-6, with 8 bases aligning to TRBD1. Germline-derived CDR1 and CDR2 are LNHDA and SQIVND (reference sequence). With V trimmed by 3 bases and J by 2 bases, 6 bases remained unmatched. The CDR3 extends over 17 amino acids. The complete variable domain, with remaining parts taken from reference TRBV19 and TRBJ2-6, reads DGGITQSPKYLFRKEGQNVTLSCEQNLNHDAMYWYRQDPGQGLRLIYYSQIVNDFQKGDIAEGYSVSREKKESFPLTVTSAQKNPTAFYLCASSITGGVAGANVLTFGAGSRLTVL.

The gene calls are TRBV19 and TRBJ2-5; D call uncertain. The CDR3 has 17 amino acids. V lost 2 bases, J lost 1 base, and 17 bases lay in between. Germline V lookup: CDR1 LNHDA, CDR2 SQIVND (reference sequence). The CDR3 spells CASSIRSSVLIQETQYF. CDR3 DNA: TGTGCCAGTAGTATAAGGTCCTCAGTCTTAATCCAAGAGACCCAGTACTTC.

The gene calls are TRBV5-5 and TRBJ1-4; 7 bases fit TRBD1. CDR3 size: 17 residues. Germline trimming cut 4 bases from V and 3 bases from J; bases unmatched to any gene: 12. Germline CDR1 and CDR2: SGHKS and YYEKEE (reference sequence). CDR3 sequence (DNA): TGTGCCAGCAGCCCGGACAGGAGAACCTTGGCTAATGAAAAACTGTTTTTT. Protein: CASSPDRRTLANEKLFF.

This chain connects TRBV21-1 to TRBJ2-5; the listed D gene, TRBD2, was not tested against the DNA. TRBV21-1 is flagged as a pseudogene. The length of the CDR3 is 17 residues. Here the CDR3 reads CASSGVAGGRDGETQYF. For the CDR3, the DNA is TGTGCCAGCAGCGGAGTAGCGGGAGGGCGGGATGGGGAGACCCAGTACTTC.